The source of this T cell receptor (beta chain) is a study of T cell responses to AZD1222 COVID-19 vaccine. CDR1 SGHDT and CDR2 YYEEEE come from the germline V gene. There are 15 residues in the CDR3. Worth noting for this clone: The junction differs from germline at one of its ends, possibly a read error.

TCRdb keeps only in-frame clones here, not all; method: immunoSEQ multiplex PCR. The table shows 89,000 or so clones, with 80% to 90% occurring only once. This specimen was peripheral blood, taken on day 0 of AZD1222 vaccination. This receptor was identified in an adult in good health. This sequence joins TRBV5-6 and TRBJ1-1; 9 nucleotides line up with TRBD1. CDR3 protein: CASSTTGTGNTEAFF. The CDR3 region has the DNA TGTGCCAGCAGTACTACCGGGACAGGGAACACTGAGGCTTTCTTT.